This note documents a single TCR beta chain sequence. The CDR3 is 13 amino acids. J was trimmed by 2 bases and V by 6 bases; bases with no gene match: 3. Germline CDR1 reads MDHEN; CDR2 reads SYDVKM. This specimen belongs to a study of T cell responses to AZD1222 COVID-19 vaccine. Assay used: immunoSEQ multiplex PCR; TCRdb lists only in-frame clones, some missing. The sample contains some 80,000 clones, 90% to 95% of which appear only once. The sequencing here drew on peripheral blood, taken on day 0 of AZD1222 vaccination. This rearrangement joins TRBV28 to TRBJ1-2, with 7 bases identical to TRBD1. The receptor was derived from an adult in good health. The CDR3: CASSNRGNYGYTF. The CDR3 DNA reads TGTGCCAGCAGCAACAGGGGCAACTATGGCTACACCTTC.